The T cell receptor (beta chain) under discussion was sequenced for a study of blood T cells in healthy people across ages. Then a second PCR, running roughly 7 to 11 cycles, was carried out with a sample-barcoded 5' primer and a J-beta primer mix. TCRdb re-analysed the 5' RACE reads in MiXCR, keeping a single row per CDR3 protein. The sample includes 760,000 or so distinct CDR3 sequences, roughly 25% of them seen just once. This clonotype was seen a handful of times. V lost 4 bases to trimming and J lost 1 base; unmatched junction nucleotides: 3. The CDR3 length is 13 residues. Germline assignment: CDR1 SQVTM and CDR2 ANQGSEA. This sample also appeared in a second study, on T cells of mothers and their children.

The chain uses TRBV29-1 and TRBJ2-5; 7 bases agree with TRBD1. The sample taken for sequencing was blood. This receptor was identified in a boy aged 5-17 years in good health. CDR3 region: CSVVRGPQETQYF. Written as DNA, the CDR3 is TGCAGCGTTGTAAGGGGGCCCCAAGAGACCCAGTACTTC.